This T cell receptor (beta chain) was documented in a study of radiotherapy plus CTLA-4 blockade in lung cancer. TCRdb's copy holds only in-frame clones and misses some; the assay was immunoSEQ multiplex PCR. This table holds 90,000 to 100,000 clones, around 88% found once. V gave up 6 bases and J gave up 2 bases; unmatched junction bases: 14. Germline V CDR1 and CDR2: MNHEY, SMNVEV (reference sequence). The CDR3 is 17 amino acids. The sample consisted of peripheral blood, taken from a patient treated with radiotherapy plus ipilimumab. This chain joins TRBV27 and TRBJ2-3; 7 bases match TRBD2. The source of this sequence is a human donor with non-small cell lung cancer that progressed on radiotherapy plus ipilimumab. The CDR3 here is CASSSLGGSLFTDTQYF. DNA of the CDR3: TGTGCCAGCAGCTCCCTCGGCGGGAGTCTTTTCACAGATACGCAGTATTTT.